The T cell receptor (beta chain) under discussion was sequenced for a study of immune aging and cytomegalovirus after organ transplant (dated by TCRdb to about 2021). Describing the broader study: Every transplant recipient was given three-drug immunosuppression consisting of prednisone, tacrolimus, and mycophenolate.

The receptor library was made with single-cell sequencing. The instrument given in TCRdb is Illumina NovaSeq 6000. For cell capture and library preparation, the team used the BD Rhapsody Targeted mRNA and AbSeq Reagent Kit in a microwell format. Libraries covered TCR, sample tags, AbSeq, and targeted mRNA from the Human T-Cell Expression Panel plus custom TOX and TOX2 primers. An Illumina NovaSeq was used to sequence the libraries. The authors processed their data as follows. The analysis covered 10468 cells in total, of which about 7,000 were CD8 T cells and about 4,500 were CD8 T cells with an identifiable TCR CDR3. On the Seven Bridges Genomics platform, raw data were run through the BD Rhapsody Targeted Analysis Pipeline with V(D)J processing. SeqGeq 1.6.0 was used for quality control, Sample Tag demultiplexing with Lex-BDSMK, clone identification with VDJ Explorer, and Seurat clustering. A clone was considered non-expanded if it made up <1% of CD8 T cells, and considered a clonal expansion if it made up >2.5% of the sample. The public reads were reanalyzed by TCRdb: fastp trimming at Q25, MiXCR alignment, in-frame beta chains only. Each CDR3 protein gets just one entry, which takes the most common genes and DNA from the rows behind it. TCRdb assigned the V and J calls; the authors' analysis was not used. This sample holds about 20,000 distinct CDR3 sequences; about a third were observed only once. Of the sample, around a quarter is held by the ten largest clones.

The CDR3, from cysteine to phenylalanine, totals 13 residues. Just the 39-base CDR3 DNA is kept, in frame starting at base 1. The germline V gene yields SGHDT for CDR1 and YYEEEE for CDR2. The trim is 0 bases for V and 3 bases for J, with a gap of 7 bases between the germline ends. This clonotype showed up many times. Its antigen is unknown. Base quality data are lacking; no much larger clone is found one base away. Study-wide conclusions, independent of this receptor: Following viremia, cells with an aged phenotype rose post-transplant no matter the clone size, with the increase showing up earlier in large clones (days 200-264) than in small clones. Large clones contained a higher proportion of TEMRA cells, and the seven largest clones (just over 1,900 cells) acquired aged and TEMRA cells while losing TCM cells. CD57 was not measured in the sequencing data, so a conservative gene-based aging definition was used instead.

This specimen's time point label, interpreted: five sample-tagged time points from pre-transplant (day -1) to day 368 post-transplant, pooled. PBMC were thawed and then stimulated for around twelve hours with a CMV IE-1 overlapping peptide library, with no transport inhibitors added. Thawed cells were rested overnight and then stimulated in R10 medium with CD28/CD49d costimulation. The IE-1 peptide library was made up of 15-amino-acid peptides, each overlapping by 11 amino acids. Each time point was barcoded using BD Single-Cell Multiplexing Kit Sample Tags, after which the barcoded samples were pooled and stained with oligo-conjugated anti-CD45RA plus sorting antibodies. A BD FACSAria III was used to sort CMV-responsive CD8+CD137+ and CD4+CD154+ T cells at 4-way purity. Blood samples were drawn into EDTA vacutainers and processed by Ficoll gradient within 1-24 hours.

Sample: CMV peptide-activated CD4+ and CD8+ T cells sorted from blood, taken at five time points, pooled. Read against the paper, the sample's cell subset or site label means: sorted CD8+CD137+ and CD4+CD154+ T cells after more than 9 h CMV IE-1 peptide stimulation. The chain is assembled from TRBV5-6 and TRBJ2-7; the D gene cannot be resolved reliably. The TCR originated in a female donor who had a heart transplant and CMV viremia. The sequenced DNA is TGTGCCAGCAGCTTGGATAACGGCTACGAGCAGTACTTC. The resulting protein is CASSLDNGYEQYF.